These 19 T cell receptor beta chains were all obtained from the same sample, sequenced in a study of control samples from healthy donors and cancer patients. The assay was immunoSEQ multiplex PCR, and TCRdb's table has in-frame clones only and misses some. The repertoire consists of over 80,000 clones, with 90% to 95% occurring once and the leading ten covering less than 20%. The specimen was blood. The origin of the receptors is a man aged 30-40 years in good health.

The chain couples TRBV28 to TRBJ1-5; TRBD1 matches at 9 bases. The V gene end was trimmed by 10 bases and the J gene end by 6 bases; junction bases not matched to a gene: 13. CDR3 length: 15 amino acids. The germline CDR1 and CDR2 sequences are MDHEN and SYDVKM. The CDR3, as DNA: TGTGCCACCCGTTCCACGGGGGACAGGGCTCAGCCCCAGCATTTT. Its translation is CATRSTGDRAQPQHF.

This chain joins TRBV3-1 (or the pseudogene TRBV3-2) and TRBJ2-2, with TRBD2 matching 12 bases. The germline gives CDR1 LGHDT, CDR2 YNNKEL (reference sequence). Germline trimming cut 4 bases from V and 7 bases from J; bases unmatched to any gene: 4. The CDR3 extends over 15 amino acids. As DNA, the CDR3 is TGTGCCAGCAGCCCTAGCGGGAGGGCCGACGGGGAGCTGTTTTTT. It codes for CASSPSGRADGELFF.

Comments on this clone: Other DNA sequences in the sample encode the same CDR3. CDR3 region: CASSPSGGTDTQYF. Here the CDR3 DNA reads TGTGCCAGCAGTCCCAGCGGGGGGACAGATACGCAGTATTTT. The rearrangement links TRBV6-5 to TRBJ2-3; TRBD2 agrees at 9 bases. CDR1 and CDR2 from the germline V gene are MNHEY and SVGAGI. CDR3 length: 14 amino acids. The junction had 3 bases not matched to a gene; V was cut back by 5 bases and J by 3 bases.

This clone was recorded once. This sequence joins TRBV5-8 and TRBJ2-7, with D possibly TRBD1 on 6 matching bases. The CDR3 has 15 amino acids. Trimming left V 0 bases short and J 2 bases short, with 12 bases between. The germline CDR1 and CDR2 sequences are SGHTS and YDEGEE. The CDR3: CASSLETGSPYEQYF. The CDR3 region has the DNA TGTGCCAGCAGCTTGGAGACAGGCTCCCCCTACGAGCAGTACTTC.

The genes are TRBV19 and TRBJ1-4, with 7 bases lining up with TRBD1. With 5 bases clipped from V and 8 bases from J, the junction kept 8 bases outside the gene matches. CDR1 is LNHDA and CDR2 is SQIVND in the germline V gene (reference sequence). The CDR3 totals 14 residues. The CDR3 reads CASSEQGRMEKLFF. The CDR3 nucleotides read TGTGCCAGTAGTGAACAGGGGCGTATGGAAAAACTGTTTTTT.

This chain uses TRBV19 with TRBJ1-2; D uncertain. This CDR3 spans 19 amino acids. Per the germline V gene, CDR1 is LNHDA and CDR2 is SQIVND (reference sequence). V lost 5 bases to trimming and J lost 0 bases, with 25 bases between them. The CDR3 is CASSPPRKGRGSTNYGYTF. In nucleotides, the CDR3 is TGTGCCAGTAGTCCGCCCCGGAAGGGCCGAGGATCGACTAACTATGGCTACACCTTC.

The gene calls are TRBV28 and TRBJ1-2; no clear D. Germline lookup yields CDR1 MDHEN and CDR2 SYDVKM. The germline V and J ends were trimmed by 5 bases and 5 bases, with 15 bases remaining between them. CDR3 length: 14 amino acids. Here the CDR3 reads CASSPLGQVYGYTF. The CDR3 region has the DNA TGTGCCAGCAGTCCCCTCGGCCAGGTGTATGGCTACACCTTC.

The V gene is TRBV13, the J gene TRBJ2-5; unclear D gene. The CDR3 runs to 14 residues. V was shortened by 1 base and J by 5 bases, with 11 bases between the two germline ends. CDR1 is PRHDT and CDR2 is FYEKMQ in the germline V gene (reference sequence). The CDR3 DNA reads TGTGCCAGCAGCTTAGTCGGTAGGGTGGAGACCCAGTACTTC. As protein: CASSLVGRVETQYF.

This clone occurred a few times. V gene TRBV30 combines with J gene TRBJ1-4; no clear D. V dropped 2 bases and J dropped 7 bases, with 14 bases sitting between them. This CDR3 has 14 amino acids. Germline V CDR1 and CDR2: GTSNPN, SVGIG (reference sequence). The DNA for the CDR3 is TGTGCCTGGAGTCGACACTTCTCGGGTGAAAAACTGTTTTTT. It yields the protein CAWSRHFSGEKLFF.

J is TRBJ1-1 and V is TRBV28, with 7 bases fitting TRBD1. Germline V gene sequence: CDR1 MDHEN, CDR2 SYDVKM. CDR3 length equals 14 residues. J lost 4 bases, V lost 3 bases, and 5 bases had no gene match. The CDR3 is CASSLEGASTEAFF. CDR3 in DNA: TGTGCCAGCAGTTTGGAGGGGGCAAGCACTGAAGCTTTCTTT.

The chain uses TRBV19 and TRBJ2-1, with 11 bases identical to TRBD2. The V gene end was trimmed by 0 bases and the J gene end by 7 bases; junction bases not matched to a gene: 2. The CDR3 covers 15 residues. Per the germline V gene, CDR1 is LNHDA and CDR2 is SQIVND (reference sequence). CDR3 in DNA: TGTGCCAGTAGTATAGACCCTAGCGGGAGGAATGAGCAGTTCTTC. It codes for CASSIDPSGRNEQFF.

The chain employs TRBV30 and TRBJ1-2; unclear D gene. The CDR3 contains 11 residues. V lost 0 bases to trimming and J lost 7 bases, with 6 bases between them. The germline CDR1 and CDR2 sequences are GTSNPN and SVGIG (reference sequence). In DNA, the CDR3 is TGTGCCTGGAGTGTAACTGGTGGCTACACCTTC. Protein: CAWSVTGGYTF.

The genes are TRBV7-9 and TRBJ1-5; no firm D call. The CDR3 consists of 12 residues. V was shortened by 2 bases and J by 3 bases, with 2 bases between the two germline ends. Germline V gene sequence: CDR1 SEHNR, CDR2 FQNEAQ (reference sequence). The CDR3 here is CASSLFNQPQHF. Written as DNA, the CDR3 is TGTGCCAGCAGCTTATTCAATCAGCCCCAGCATTTT.

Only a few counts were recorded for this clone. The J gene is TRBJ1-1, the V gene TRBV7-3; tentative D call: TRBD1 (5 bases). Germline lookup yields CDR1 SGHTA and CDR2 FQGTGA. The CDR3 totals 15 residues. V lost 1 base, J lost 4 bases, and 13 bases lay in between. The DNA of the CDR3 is TGTGCCAGCAGCTTAATTGGGGGTGTCCCCACTGAAGCTTTCTTT. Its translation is CASSLIGGVPTEAFF. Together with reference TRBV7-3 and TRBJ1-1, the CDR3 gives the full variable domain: GAGVSQTPSNKVTEKGKYVELRCDPISGHTALYWYRQSLGQGPEFLIYFQGTGAADDSGLPNDRFFAVRPEGSVSTLKIQRTERGDSAVYLCASSLIGGVPTEAFFGQGTRLTVV.

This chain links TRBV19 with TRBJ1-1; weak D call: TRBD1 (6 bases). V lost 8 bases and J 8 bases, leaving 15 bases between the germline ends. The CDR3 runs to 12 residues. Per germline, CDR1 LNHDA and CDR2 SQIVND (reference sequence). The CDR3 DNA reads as TGTGCCAGTGGATTCCCCGGGACAGAAGCTTTCTTT. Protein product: CASGFPGTEAFF.

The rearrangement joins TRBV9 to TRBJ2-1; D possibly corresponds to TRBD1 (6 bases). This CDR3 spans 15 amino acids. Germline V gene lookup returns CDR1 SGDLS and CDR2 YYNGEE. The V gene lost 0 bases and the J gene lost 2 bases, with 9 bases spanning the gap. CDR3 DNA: TGTGCCAGCAGCGTAGCTCCAGGGGCCTACAATGAGCAGTTCTTC. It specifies CASSVAPGAYNEQFF.

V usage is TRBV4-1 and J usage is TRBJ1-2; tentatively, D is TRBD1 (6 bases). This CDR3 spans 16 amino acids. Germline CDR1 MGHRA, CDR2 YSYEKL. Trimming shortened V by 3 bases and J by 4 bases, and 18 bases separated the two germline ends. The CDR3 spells CASSQTPGQSAYGYTF. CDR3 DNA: TGCGCCAGCAGCCAGACTCCGGGACAATCGGCCTATGGCTACACCTTC.

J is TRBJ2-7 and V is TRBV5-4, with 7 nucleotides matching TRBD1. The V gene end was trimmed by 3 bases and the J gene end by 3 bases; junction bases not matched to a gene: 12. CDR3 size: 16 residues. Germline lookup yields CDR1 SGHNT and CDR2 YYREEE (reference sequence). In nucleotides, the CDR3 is TGTGCCAGCAGCTCCCTCGACAGGGTGAAAAGCTACGAGCAGTACTTC. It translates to CASSSLDRVKSYEQYF.

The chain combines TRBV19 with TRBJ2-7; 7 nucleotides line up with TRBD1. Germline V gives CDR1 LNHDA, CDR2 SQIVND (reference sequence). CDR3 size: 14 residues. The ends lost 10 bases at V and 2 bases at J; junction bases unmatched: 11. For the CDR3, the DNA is TGTGCCACCCGGGACCGGGACAGCGCCTACGAGCAGTACTTC. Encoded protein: CATRDRDSAYEQYF. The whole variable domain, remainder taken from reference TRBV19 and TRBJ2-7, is DGGITQSPKYLFRKEGQNVTLSCEQNLNHDAMYWYRQDPGQGLRLIYYSQIVNDFQKGDIAEGYSVSREKKESFPLTVTSAQKNPTAFYLCATRDRDSAYEQYFGPGTRLTVT.